This entry lists 23 T cell receptor beta chains sequenced from one sample in a study of T cells in Graves' hyperthyroidism and ophthalmopathy. TCR beta CDR3 regions were amplified from RNA. First-round RT-PCR with HTBI primers amplified the TCR CDR3 region. Via MiXCR, TCRdb re-called the multiplex PCR reads, giving one row per CDR3 protein. Counted here are around 700,000 distinct CDR3 sequences, 18% occurring once; the ten biggest clones make up over 15%. Sample: blood. These receptors were collected from a woman in her forties or fifties with Graves' hyperthyroidism that later progressed to Graves' ophthalmopathy.

This clonotype showed up just once. The chain joins TRBV30 to TRBJ1-2; D remains ambiguous. Per the germline V gene, CDR1 is GTSNPN and CDR2 is SVGIG (reference sequence). This CDR3 spans 14 amino acids. The germline V and J ends were trimmed by 0 bases and 4 bases, with 12 bases remaining between them. The CDR3 nucleotides are TGTGCCTGGAGTGTACTGAATGGAGTCTATGGCTACACCTTC. Its protein is CAWSVLNGVYGYTF.

This clonotype was recorded many times. The V gene is TRBV3-1, the J gene TRBJ2-3; the D is unclear. Per germline, CDR1 LGHDT and CDR2 YNNKEL (reference sequence). This CDR3 comprises 15 residues. Between the trimmed V and J ends, which lost 4 bases and 0 bases, there was a span of 11 bases. The CDR3 loop is CASSPHISSTDTQYF. CDR3 coding DNA: TGTGCCAGCAGCCCCCACATATCTAGCACAGATACGCAGTATTTT.

This clonotype came up many times. V gene TRBV24-1 combines with J gene TRBJ1-2; D unresolved. CDR1 and CDR2 from the germline V gene are KGHDR and SFDVKD. The CDR3 has 14 residues. V lost 3 bases, J lost 1 base, and 8 bases lay in between. CDR3 protein: CATSDGDLNYGYTF. CDR3 DNA sequence: TGTGCCACCAGTGATGGGGATCTTAACTATGGCTACACCTTC.

This clonotype was detected a few times. The chain uses TRBV20-1 and TRBJ1-1; D is uncertain. Germline assignment: CDR1 DFQATT and CDR2 SNEGSKA (reference sequence). Between the trimmed V and J ends, which lost 7 bases and 0 bases, there was a span of 12 bases. The CDR3 has 13 residues. Written as DNA, the CDR3 is TGCAGTGTAGCCGCAGCAATGAACACTGAAGCTTTCTTT. Encoded protein: CSVAAAMNTEAFF.

The chain couples TRBV4-1 to TRBJ1-6, with D unclear. The CDR3 loop spans 16 amino acids. Trimming removed 0 bases at V and 0 bases at J, with 6 bases between. Germline CDR1 reads MGHRA; CDR2 reads YSYEKL. CDR3 in amino acids: CASSQEVSSYNSPLHF. The DNA of the CDR3 is TGCGCCAGCAGCCAAGAAGTCAGCTCCTATAATTCACCCCTCCACTTT.

This clonotype was seen only a few times. V and J are TRBV12-3 or TRBV12-4 and TRBJ2-3; a weak D match, TRBD1 (5 bases). V lost 5 bases to trimming and J lost 0 bases, with 15 bases between them. CDR3 length: 16 residues. The CDR3 loop is CASSGALGLSTDTQYF. DNA for the CDR3: TGTGCCAGCAGTGGGGCGCTGGGTCTAAGCACAGATACGCAGTATTTT.

In this sample, this clonotype turned up many times. This chain uses TRBV7-8 with TRBJ2-5, with D perhaps matching TRBD1 (6 bases). The germline gives CDR1 SGHVS, CDR2 FQNEAQ. The ends were cut back, 5 bases at V and 5 bases at J, with 18 bases in the middle. This CDR3 is 15 amino acids long. In DNA form, the CDR3 reads TGTGCCAGCAGCCAACTTACAGGGCTCGGGGAGACCCAGTACTTC. The encoded protein is CASSQLTGLGETQYF.

Ten or more counts support this clonotype. J is TRBJ2-1 and V is TRBV5-1; 8 bases match TRBD1. The germline V gene has CDR1 SGHRS and CDR2 YFSETQ. The V segment lost 4 bases and the J segment 5 bases; nucleotides outside the gene matches: 8. This CDR3 is 15 amino acids long. CDR3 DNA sequence: TGCGCCAGCAGCCCCCGACAGGGGACCCACAATGAGCAGTTCTTC. Encoded protein: CASSPRQGTHNEQFF.

As regards this clonotype: This sequence may be a read error, since a much larger clone differs from it by one base. The chain is built from TRBV20-1 and TRBJ1-3; possibly TRBD1 for D (5 bases). The germline V gene has CDR1 DFQATT and CDR2 SNEGSKA (reference sequence). The CDR3 has 15 residues. V was pared by 1 base and J by 0 bases, with 10 bases between. The DNA of the CDR3 is TGCAGTGCTAGAGCGCCAGGGCCCTCTGGAAACACCATATATTTT. It yields the protein CSARAPGPSGNTIYF.

The rearrangement links TRBV6-5 to TRBJ2-7, with a possible D match to TRBD2 (6 bases). The CDR3 sequence is 14 residues long. CDR1 is MNHEY and CDR2 is SVGAGI in the germline V gene. Trimming pared 4 bases from V and 2 bases from J, leaving 12 bases between. Here the CDR3 DNA reads TGTGCCAGCAGTTCCCCGGGACTTCCCTACGAGCAGTACTTC. Protein: CASSSPGLPYEQYF.

This clonotype has a count of ten or more. This chain uses TRBV5-1 with TRBJ2-3; D might be TRBD1 or TRBD2, each matching 5 bases. CDR3 length: 14 amino acids. Trimming took off 0 bases at V and 5 bases at J, with 10 bases between the two ends. CDR1 is SGHRS, CDR2 YFSETQ, per germline. CDR3 amino acids: CASSLEGPVDTQYF. The CDR3 DNA follows: TGCGCCAGCAGCTTGGAGGGACCAGTAGATACGCAGTATTTT. Complete variable domain (other parts from reference TRBV5-1 and TRBJ2-3): KAGVTQTPRYLIKTRGQQVTLSCSPISGHRSVSWYQQTPGQGLQFLFEYFSETQRNKGNFPGRFSGRQFSNSRSEMNVSTLELGDSALYLCASSLEGPVDTQYFGPGTRLTVL.

The CDR3 nucleotides read TGCAGTGCCCCAGCAGGGGGTCAAGTGCCTAATTCACCCCTCCACTTT. It is translated as CSAPAGGQVPNSPLHF. This chain connects TRBV20-1 to TRBJ1-6; the match to TRBD1 covers 7 bases. This CDR3 comprises 16 residues. The junction had 14 bases not matched to a gene; V was cut back by 6 bases and J by 6 bases. The V gene's germline CDR1 is DFQATT and CDR2 SNEGSKA (reference sequence).

The gene calls are TRBV5-8 and TRBJ1-3; no reliable D call. Between the trimmed V and J ends, which lost 4 bases and 2 bases, there was a span of 10 bases. Germline CDR1 SGHTS, CDR2 YDEGEE. This CDR3 has 14 residues. Written as DNA, the CDR3 is TGTGCCAGCAGCCCTGGAGGGACTGGAAACACCATATATTTT. Translated, it gives CASSPGGTGNTIYF.

The sample holds many counts of this clonotype. The chain recombines TRBV7-8 with TRBJ2-1; 9 bases are a match to TRBD1. The CDR3 runs 15 residues. CDR1 and CDR2 from the germline V gene are SGHVS and FQNEAQ. Unmatched junction bases numbered 4, after V lost 5 bases and J lost 2 bases. In DNA, the CDR3 is TGTGCCAGCAGCATGACAGGGGGGGCCTACAATGAGCAGTTCTTC. Translation gives CASSMTGGAYNEQFF.

This clonotype has at least ten counts. V gene TRBV5-6 combines with J gene TRBJ2-4; D may be TRBD1 (6 bases). Between the trimmed V and J ends, which lost 5 bases and 0 bases, there was a span of 12 bases. Germline V gives CDR1 SGHDT, CDR2 YYEEEE. The CDR3 length is 15 residues. The DNA for the CDR3 is TGTGCCAGCAGATTCCAGGGGTTAGCCAAAAACATTCAGTACTTC. Residues: CASRFQGLAKNIQYF. Together with reference TRBV5-6 and TRBJ2-4, the CDR3 gives the full variable domain: DAGVTQSPTHLIKTRGQQVTLRCSPKSGHDTVSWYQQALGQGPQFIFQYYEEEERQRGNFPDRFSGHQFPNYSSELNVNALLLGDSALYLCASRFQGLAKNIQYFGAGTRLSVL.

This chain connects TRBV12-3 or TRBV12-4 to TRBJ1-5; D is ambiguous. CDR3 size: 13 residues. V shed 6 bases and J shed 6 bases, with 12 bases lying between them. CDR3 sequence reads: CASRPRVGQPQHF. The CDR3 DNA reads as TGTGCCAGCAGGCCACGGGTAGGTCAGCCCCAGCATTTT.

This clonotype showed up just a few times. The chain links TRBV29-1 to TRBJ2-3; D is perhaps TRBD1 (5 bases). With 4 bases removed from V and 2 bases from J, the gap between germline ends came to 10 bases. The germline V gene encodes CDR1 SQVTM and CDR2 ANQGSEA. This CDR3 contains 13 residues. CDR3 sequence (DNA): TGCAGCGTTGGGGCAGGGCTCACAGATACGCAGTATTTT. It encodes CSVGAGLTDTQYF.

J is TRBJ2-2 and V is TRBV6-5; 7 bases agree with TRBD1. Germline V gene lookup returns CDR1 MNHEY and CDR2 SVGAGI. The length of the CDR3 is 16 residues. V was clipped by 2 bases and J by 6 bases; unmatched bases: 9. CDR3 DNA: TGTGCCAGCAGTTACCCCCGGGACAGTGGAGCCGGGGAGCTGTTTTTT. Translation gives CASSYPRDSGAGELFF.

The rearrangement uses TRBV20-1 and TRBJ1-2; 9 nucleotides align to TRBD1. This CDR3 is built from 15 residues. The V gene end was trimmed by 3 bases and the J gene end by 7 bases; junction bases not matched to a gene: 12. The germline gives CDR1 DFQATT, CDR2 SNEGSKA (reference sequence). The DNA of the CDR3 is TGCAGTGCTAGCGCGACCGGGACAGGGTTGGGTGGCTACACCTTC. It translates to CSASATGTGLGGYTF.

This clonotype was observed at least ten times. This chain links TRBV3-1 with TRBJ1-5; 10 nucleotides align to TRBD1. The germline gives CDR1 LGHDT, CDR2 YNNKEL (reference sequence). The CDR3 is 17 amino acids. Losses at the gene ends were 3 bases for V and 5 bases for J; bases not matched to a gene: 10. The CDR3 coding sequence is TGTGCCAGCAGCCAGACCCAGGGACAGGGGATCTATCAGCCCCAGCATTTT. Protein product: CASSQTQGQGIYQPQHF.

Only a few counts were recorded for this clonotype. The J gene is TRBJ2-3, the V gene TRBV7-6; the match to TRBD1 covers 7 bases. Germline V gives CDR1 SGHVS, CDR2 FNYEAQ. V dropped 0 bases and J dropped 2; count of bases not matched to a gene: 5. The CDR3 is 16 amino acids. The DNA of the CDR3 is TGTGCCAGCAGCTTAGCCGACAGGGAACTCACAGATACGCAGTATTTT. Protein sequence: CASSLADRELTDTQYF.

This clonotype was seen a few times. The rearrangement links TRBV12-3 or TRBV12-4 to TRBJ2-1; 9 bases line up with TRBD2. This CDR3 contains 17 residues. The ends lost 2 bases at V and 1 base at J; junction bases unmatched: 6. CDR3 nucleotides: TGTGCCAGCAGTTTATACGCGGGGGGGGCTTCCTACAATGAGCAGTTCTTC. This gives the protein CASSLYAGGASYNEQFF.

This clonotype has more than one count but fewer than ten. V and J are TRBV9 and TRBJ2-2; unclear D gene. V lost 3 bases, J lost 6 bases, and 9 bases lay in between. CDR3 length equals 13 residues. CDR1 SGDLS and CDR2 YYNGEE come from the germline V gene. CDR3: CASSAQPAGELFF. Here the CDR3 DNA reads TGTGCCAGCAGCGCTCAGCCCGCCGGGGAGCTGTTTTTT.